The present TCR beta chain was sequenced within a study of T cell responses to AZD1222 COVID-19 vaccine. Study-wide results and limits: Most donors were white British and more were female, and clonal diversity was possibly underestimated. After two AZD1222 doses, spike-specific TCR breadth and depth rose versus day 0. A reported finding is that nearly half of spike-specific TCRs target unmutated variant regions. Seropositive AZD1222 recipients at baseline numbered only 6 or 7.

The V end lost 5 bases, the J end lost 4 bases, and 12 bases lay between the germline ends. This CDR3 comprises 14 residues. CDR1 is MDHEN and CDR2 is SYDVKM in the germline V gene. In regard to this clone: Its specificity is not known.

Assay: immunoSEQ multiplex PCR; the TCRdb copy retains only in-frame clones and omits some. The sample records fewer than 85,000 clones, around 90% being singletons. The TCR sequence derives from an adult who received the MenACWY meningococcal vaccine as a control. The sample in question was peripheral blood, obtained 28 days after the second dose of the MenACWY control vaccine. The chain joins TRBV28 to TRBJ1-3, with D perhaps matching TRBD1 (5 bases). CDR3 coding DNA: TGTGCCAGCAGTCCCGGGGACGGGGGAAACACCATATATTTT. Translated, it gives CASSPGDGGNTIYF.